Included here is one TCR beta chain sequence, with context. Its specificity is unknown. This record belongs to a study of shared clonotypes between healthy human individuals. Across the study: The people who gave samples were two women and a few men aged 18 to 49. Broader study findings: Approximately 5% of naive CD4 clonotypes were shared across a few donors. Richness estimates generally favored naive over memory subsets.

V was trimmed by 3 bases and J by 6 bases, leaving 14 bases between them. The CDR3 length is 14 residues. Germline CDR1 reads MNHEY; CDR2 reads SMNVEV (reference sequence). Generated by immunoSEQ multiplex PCR, the TCRdb table keeps only in-frame clones and is missing some. This table holds millions of clones, around 95% found once. The rearrangement links TRBV27 to TRBJ1-1; a weak D match, TRBD1 (5 bases). The clonotype was recovered from a man aged 18 to 29 in good health. Material: naive CD4+ T cells sorted from blood. Subset meaning: CD45RA+ positively selected. The CDR3 sequence: CASSFGTRGAEAFF. CDR3 DNA sequence: TGTGCCAGCAGTTTTGGGACCCGGGGCGCTGAAGCTTTCTTT.